This is a list of T cell receptor beta chains from one sample in a study of cytomegalovirus exposure and HLA in healthy donors. TCRdb's copy holds only in-frame clones and misses some; the assay was immunoSEQ multiplex PCR. The profile shows about 160,000 clones, about 90% of them singletons. Sequences were obtained from PBMCs. These receptors were obtained from a woman aged 18-35 years in good health and CMV-seropositive. Both conserved end residues are part of each CDR3. The order of the fields is CDR3 DNA, CDR3 protein, clone size, CDR3 length, J gene, V gene, D gene. The D gene is left open where the match is weak. Not all rows give a size; the values are once, few, many and, for expanded clones, a class.

cdr3_nt: TGTGCCAGCAGCTCCACTAGCGCAGATACGCAGTATTTT
cdr3_aa: CASSSTSADTQYF
clone_size: -
cdr3_length: 13
j_call: TRBJ2-3
v_call: TRBV7-9
d_call: TRBD2

cdr3_nt: TGTGCCAGCAGCCATGACGGGGAAGGCTACACCTTC
cdr3_aa: CASSHDGEGYTF
clone_size: -
cdr3_length: 12
j_call: TRBJ1-2
v_call: TRBV7-9
d_call: -

cdr3_nt: TGTGCCAGCAGCTCGGGACAGAGCAAGAGAGACCAGTACTTC
cdr3_aa: CASSSGQSKRDQYF
clone_size: -
cdr3_length: 14
j_call: TRBJ2-5
v_call: TRBV7-2
d_call: TRBD1

cdr3_nt: TGTGCCAGCAGTTTACAGGCAGATAGCAATCAGCCCCAGCATTTT
cdr3_aa: CASSLQADSNQPQHF
clone_size: -
cdr3_length: 15
j_call: TRBJ1-5
v_call: TRBV27
d_call: -

cdr3_nt: TGTGCCAGCAGTCCCAGGGGCGGGCGAGCGGGGAATGAGCAGTTCTTC
cdr3_aa: CASSPRGGRAGNEQFF
clone_size: -
cdr3_length: 16
j_call: TRBJ2-1
v_call: TRBV27
d_call: -

cdr3_nt: TGTGCCAGTAGTATGGGGCGCGGTGGTGTGGTGAACACTGAAGCTTTCTTT
cdr3_aa: CASSMGRGGVVNTEAFF
clone_size: -
cdr3_length: 17
j_call: TRBJ1-1
v_call: TRBV19
d_call: -

cdr3_nt: TGCGCCAGCAGCTTTACCGGCCCCGGACAAGGGTCACCCCTCCACTTT
cdr3_aa: CASSFTGPGQGSPLHF
clone_size: -
cdr3_length: 16
j_call: TRBJ1-6
v_call: TRBV5-1
d_call: -

cdr3_nt: TGTGCCAGCAGCTCATTGGGACGGATGGAGGGAGGCTACACCTTC
cdr3_aa: CASSSLGRMEGGYTF
clone_size: once
cdr3_length: 15
j_call: TRBJ1-2
v_call: TRBV11-2
d_call: -

cdr3_nt: TGCGCCAGCAGCCAGGTGGGACTAGGGTCCTACAATGAGCAGTTCTTC
cdr3_aa: CASSQVGLGSYNEQFF
clone_size: -
cdr3_length: 16
j_call: TRBJ2-1
v_call: TRBV4-3
d_call: TRBD2

cdr3_nt: TGCGCCAGCAGCTTGGCAGGTAGTAGCACAGATACGCAGTATTTT
cdr3_aa: CASSLAGSSTDTQYF
clone_size: -
cdr3_length: 15
j_call: TRBJ2-3
v_call: TRBV5-1
d_call: -

cdr3_nt: TGTGCCAGCAATTTCCAGGGCTCCTACAATGAGCAGTTCTTC
cdr3_aa: CASNFQGSYNEQFF
clone_size: -
cdr3_length: 14
j_call: TRBJ2-1
v_call: TRBV6-1
d_call: -

cdr3_nt: TGTGCCAGCCTAGATTCTAGCGGGAGGGCCTCCTACGAGCAGTACTTC
cdr3_aa: CASLDSSGRASYEQYF
clone_size: -
cdr3_length: 16
j_call: TRBJ2-7
v_call: TRBV2
d_call: TRBD2

cdr3_nt: TGTGCCAGCCGCGCTACAGGGGATAGAGATACGCAGTATTTT
cdr3_aa: CASRATGDRDTQYF
clone_size: -
cdr3_length: 14
j_call: TRBJ2-3
v_call: TRBV6-6
d_call: TRBD1

cdr3_nt: TGCGCCAGCAGCCTACAGGAATATAACTATGGCTACACCTTC
cdr3_aa: CASSLQEYNYGYTF
clone_size: -
cdr3_length: 14
j_call: TRBJ1-2
v_call: TRBV5-1
d_call: -

cdr3_nt: TGTGCCAGCAGTGCGGACAGGGACTGGAATGAGCAGTTCTTC
cdr3_aa: CASSADRDWNEQFF
clone_size: -
cdr3_length: 14
j_call: TRBJ2-1
v_call: TRBV25-1
d_call: TRBD1

cdr3_nt: TGTGCCAGCAGCCCAGCCGGGACTAGCGGGACCCACGAGCAGTACTTC
cdr3_aa: CASSPAGTSGTHEQYF
clone_size: -
cdr3_length: 16
j_call: TRBJ2-7
v_call: TRBV7-2
d_call: TRBD2

cdr3_nt: TGTGCCAGCAGCGCGCCACAGTTGCAGTACTTC
cdr3_aa: CASSAPQLQYF
clone_size: -
cdr3_length: 11
j_call: TRBJ2-7
v_call: TRBV5-8
d_call: -

cdr3_nt: TGTGCCAGCAGTTACGACTCTACTCAAAGGGAGCAGTACTTC
cdr3_aa: CASSYDSTQREQYF
clone_size: -
cdr3_length: 14
j_call: TRBJ2-7
v_call: TRBV6-6
d_call: -

cdr3_nt: TGTGCCAGCAGTGACGGACGACAGGGAGGCGGGGAGCTGTTTTTT
cdr3_aa: CASSDGRQGGGELFF
clone_size: many
cdr3_length: 15
j_call: TRBJ2-2
v_call: TRBV6-4
d_call: -

cdr3_nt: TGTGCCATCAGTGAGGCGACTAGCGGTAGCACAGATACGCAGTATTTT
cdr3_aa: CAISEATSGSTDTQYF
clone_size: -
cdr3_length: 16
j_call: TRBJ2-3
v_call: TRBV10-3
d_call: TRBD2

cdr3_nt: TGCGCCAGCAGCCAAGTCAGGGGGGTCACTGAAGCTTTCTTT
cdr3_aa: CASSQVRGVTEAFF
clone_size: -
cdr3_length: 14
j_call: TRBJ1-1
v_call: TRBV4-1
d_call: TRBD1

cdr3_nt: TGTGCCAGCAGTCGAGGGCCTCTCTCCCCCTCGAACACCGGGGAGCTGTTTTTT
cdr3_aa: CASSRGPLSPSNTGELFF
clone_size: -
cdr3_length: 18
j_call: TRBJ2-2
v_call: TRBV7-9
d_call: -